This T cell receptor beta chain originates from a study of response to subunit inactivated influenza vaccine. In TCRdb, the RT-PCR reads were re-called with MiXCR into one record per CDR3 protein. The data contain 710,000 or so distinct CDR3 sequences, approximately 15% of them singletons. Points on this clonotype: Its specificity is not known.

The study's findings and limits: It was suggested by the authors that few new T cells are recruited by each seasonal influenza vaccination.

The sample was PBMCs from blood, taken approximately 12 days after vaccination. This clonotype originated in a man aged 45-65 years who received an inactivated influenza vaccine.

CDR3 coding DNA: TGCAGTGCTAGAGCAGGGATCTACGAGCAGTACTTC. This codes for CSARAGIYEQYF. The V and J genes are TRBV20-1 and TRBJ2-7, with D possibly being TRBD1 (5 bases). The CDR3 extends over 12 amino acids. CDR1 is DFQATT and CDR2 is SNEGSKA in the germline V gene (reference sequence). With 1 base removed from V and 3 bases from J, the gap between germline ends came to 7 bases.